This paragraph covers one TCR beta chain sequence. This CDR3 is built from 14 residues. Researchers attached unique molecular identifiers to individual cDNA molecules. Using its own MiXCR run on the 5' RACE reads, TCRdb lists one record per CDR3 protein. This table holds about 89,000 distinct CDR3 sequences, approximately 15% found once. This entry comes from a study of early T cells in non-severe SARS-CoV-2 infection. This clonotype was obtained from an adult who was a healthcare worker with PCR-confirmed SARS-CoV-2 infection or an uninfected control (not recorded which). The sequenced material came from whole blood. V is TRBV21-1 and J is TRBJ2-2. TRBV21-1 constitutes a pseudogene. The CDR3 region has the DNA TGTGCCAGCAGCTTGACAGCGAACACCGGGGAGCTGTTTTTT. Amino acids: CASSLTANTGELFF.